This T cell receptor beta chain was recovered during a study of cytomegalovirus exposure and HLA in healthy donors. In the study overall: Most genotyped donors, approximately 81% of more than 300, had Caucasian-associated genetic ancestry. The study's findings and limits: Being indistinguishable, some V segments were excluded, TRBV6-2 and TRBV6-3 among them.

In the PCR, 60 Vbeta and 13 Jbeta primers were used. This table comes from immunoSEQ multiplex PCR, and its TCRdb copy is limited to in-frame clones, with some not included. The sample contains 150,000 to 200,000 clones, over 60% of which appear only once. This CDR3 comprises 14 residues. V was pared by 0 bases and J by 5 bases, with 11 bases between. Germline-derived CDR1 and CDR2 are SGHDT and YYEEEE. With respect to this clone: The antigen is undetermined.

The clonotype was recovered from a male donor in good health and CMV-seronegative. Material: PBMCs. This chain links TRBV5-6 with TRBJ1-1; D uncertain. The CDR3 loop reads CASSLVGSVTEAFF. CDR3 in DNA: TGTGCCAGCAGCTTGGTGGGCAGTGTAACTGAAGCTTTCTTT.